This T cell receptor beta chain was identified in a study of identical twins. The study, taken as a whole, reports: For cord blood, abundant beta clonotypes had fewer insertions, unlike memory repertoires, which showed none. An excess of low generation probability was shown by twin-shared out-of-frame alpha sequences. Excess twin sharing in beta out-of-frame sequences was weaker.

V was shortened by 4 bases and J by 2 bases, with 8 bases between the two germline ends. The CDR3 loop spans 13 amino acids. Looked up from germline, CDR1 is MNHNY and CDR2 is SVGAGI (reference sequence). Template switching (which added a universal primer site) was used, and cDNA carried unique molecular identifiers. MiXCR, run by TCRdb on the 5' RACE reads, gives a single entry per CDR3 protein. This sample has around 250,000 distinct CDR3 sequences; approximately 7% occur once, and the top ten carry 3% to 4%. This clonotype was detected a few times. The antigen is unknown. These records were also assigned to another study, of yellow fever vaccine responses in identical twins.

The V gene is TRBV6-6, the J gene TRBJ2-5; D gene ambiguous. Material for sequencing was memory (CD45RO+) T cells sorted from blood. The source of this sequence is a woman aged 18 to 35 in good health. Here the CDR3 DNA reads TGTGCCAGCAGTTTATGGGCGCAAGAGACCCAGTACTTC. Protein: CASSLWAQETQYF.